This T cell receptor (beta chain) came from a study of response to subunit inactivated influenza vaccine. TCRdb re-called the RT-PCR reads through MiXCR, storing one row per CDR3 protein. The data hold hundreds of thousands of distinct CDR3 sequences, with 15% to 18% observed a single time. This clonotype was seen only a few times. Its antigen is not known. Notes on the study in general: Only a handful of new T cells, the authors suggested, are recruited with each seasonal influenza vaccination.

Germline CDR1 is DFQATT and CDR2 is SNEGSKA (reference sequence). V trimming: 0 bases; J trimming: 4 bases; junction bases outside the gene matches: 5. CDR3 length equals 14 residues. The source is a man aged 45 to 65 who received an inactivated influenza vaccine. V and J are TRBV20-1 and TRBJ2-7, with 8 bases aligning to TRBD1. The source material was PBMCs from blood, sampled 11 to 12 days after vaccination. The CDR3 region is CSARDRDRRYEQYF. As DNA, the CDR3 is TGCAGTGCTAGAGACAGGGACAGGAGATACGAGCAGTACTTC.